The 9 T cell receptor beta chains below were found in one sample sequenced in a study of cytomegalovirus exposure and HLA in healthy donors. This PCR relied on a set of 60 Vbeta primers and 13 Jbeta primers. Sequencing used immunoSEQ multiplex PCR; TCRdb keeps in-frame clones, though not all of them. The sample carries some 140,000 clones, roughly 80% recorded once. What was sequenced was PBMCs. These receptor sequences come from a woman aged 40 to 49 in good health and CMV-seronegative.

V usage is TRBV10-3 and J usage is TRBJ1-4, with TRBD1 as a possible D gene (5 bases). The V end was cut by 6 bases, the J end by 7 bases, with 12 bases between. Germline-derived CDR1 and CDR2 are ENHRY and SYGVKD. This CDR3 has 13 residues. DNA for the CDR3: TGTGCCATCAGATGGGAGGGGAGTGAAAAACTGTTTTTT. It is translated as CAIRWEGSEKLFF.

The chain combines TRBV5-1 with TRBJ2-1; weak D call: TRBD2 (7 bases). The germline CDR1 and CDR2 sequences are SGHRS and YFSETQ. The ends were cut back, 0 bases at V and 4 bases at J, with 11 bases in the middle. The CDR3 has 15 residues. In DNA, the CDR3 is TGCGCCAGCAGCTTGGCCGCGGGGGCTTACAATGAGCAGTTCTTC. As protein: CASSLAAGAYNEQFF.

This chain connects TRBV28 to TRBJ1-1; D perhaps matches TRBD1 (5 bases). Looked up from germline, CDR1 is MDHEN and CDR2 is SYDVKM. The length of the CDR3 is 14 residues. With 4 bases removed from V and 4 bases from J, the gap between germline ends came to 13 bases. The CDR3: CASSSPGMGTEAFF. The DNA for the CDR3 is TGTGCCAGCAGTTCTCCAGGGATGGGCACTGAAGCTTTCTTT.

This chain connects TRBV7-9 to TRBJ1-5, with 7 bases that match TRBD1. This CDR3 is 15 amino acids long. J lost 4 bases, V lost 5 bases, and 8 bases had no gene match. The germline V gene encodes CDR1 SEHNR and CDR2 FQNEAQ (reference sequence). The CDR3 spells CASSPPGQPNQPQHF. The DNA for the CDR3 is TGTGCCAGCAGCCCACCGGGACAGCCAAATCAGCCCCAGCATTTT.

The chain uses TRBV5-6 and TRBJ2-7; the D gene is possibly TRBD1 (6 bases). Germline V gene lookup returns CDR1 SGHDT and CDR2 YYEEEE. The V end was cut by 4 bases, the J end by 3 bases, with 17 bases between. The CDR3 consists of 15 residues. The CDR3 loop is CASSQQGFGGYEQYF. CDR3 bases: TGTGCCAGCAGCCAGCAGGGGTTTGGTGGCTACGAGCAGTACTTC.

The rearrangement links TRBV6-1 to TRBJ1-2, with TRBD1 matching 7 bases. V was pared by 6 bases and J by 6 bases, with 7 bases of the junction left unmatched. The V gene's germline CDR1 is MNHNS and CDR2 SASEGT. The CDR3 runs to 13 residues. The CDR3 bases are TGTGCCAGCAGCCCGACAGGGATACATGGCTACACCTTC. Protein product: CASSPTGIHGYTF.

CDR3 DNA sequence: TGTGCCAGCAGCTCCCGCCTAATGAACACTGAAGCTTTCTTT. Translating gives CASSSRLMNTEAFF. The V gene is TRBV11-2, the J gene TRBJ1-1; D gene uncertain. There are 14 residues in the CDR3. Trimming left V 4 bases short and J 0 bases short, with 9 bases between. CDR1 SGHAT and CDR2 FQNNGV come from the germline V gene.

V and J are TRBV2 and TRBJ2-2; 8 bases map to TRBD1. The ends lost 7 bases at V and 6 bases at J; junction bases unmatched: 13. From germline, CDR1 is SNHLY and CDR2 FYNNEI. This CDR3 has 16 residues. The CDR3 DNA follows: TGTGCCAGCAACCAACAGGGGGGCGGCATCCCCGGGGAGCTGTTTTTT. Residues: CASNQQGGGIPGELFF.

The J gene is TRBJ1-5, the V gene TRBV6-6, with 8 nucleotides matching TRBD1. Germline V CDR1 and CDR2: MNHNY, SVGAGI (reference sequence). The CDR3 consists of 15 residues. V dropped 5 bases and J dropped 7; count of bases not matched to a gene: 10. The CDR3 loop is CASSPRADRVQPQHF. DNA of the CDR3: TGTGCCAGCAGTCCCCGAGCGGACAGGGTCCAGCCCCAGCATTTT.